This T cell receptor (beta chain) appears in the sequencing data of a study of cytomegalovirus exposure and HLA in healthy donors. About the research overall: It was reported in a later analysis that the 100 to 150 validation repertoires used the same platform as the 550 to 850 first-cohort repertoires.

Study results and limitations: Some public TCRs appeared in many individuals, while most sequences were rare. According to the study, 160 or so TCR beta chains were cytomegalovirus-associated.

V was clipped by 3 bases and J by 2 bases, with 20 bases between them. Germline V CDR1 and CDR2: SGHVS, FNYEAQ. CDR3 length: 19 residues. Assay used: immunoSEQ multiplex PCR; TCRdb lists only in-frame clones, some missing. Found here are more than 95,000 clones, about nine tenths of them singletons; the top ten hold roughly 2%. A word on this clone: What it binds is not known.

The chain employs TRBV7-6 and TRBJ2-6; D possibly corresponds to TRBD1 (6 bases). Sequenced material: PBMCs. The TCR comes from a woman between 18 and 29 years old in good health and CMV-seronegative. The CDR3 spells CASSLSEPGHKAGANVLTF. The CDR3 DNA sequence: TGTGCCAGCAGCTTGAGCGAACCGGGACATAAAGCTGGGGCCAACGTCCTGACTTTC.